This TCR beta chain derives from a study of vaccination effects on CD4 cells after COVID-19. Regarding the study as a whole: The study dataset contains few convalescent patients and includes no early post-infection timepoints.

The CDR3 runs 14 residues. CDR1 and CDR2 (germline): SNHLY, FYNNEI. V was pared by 8 bases and J by 0 bases, with 10 bases between. As to this clone: Its target is not known.

The method was immunoSEQ multiplex PCR; TCRdb's version includes in-frame clones alone and lacks a portion of them. The sample lists around 50,000 clones; 50% to 80% were seen once. Investigators separated out CD4+ T cells once approximately 11 days of culture had passed. This specimen consisted of CD4+ T cells from PBMCs cultured without peptide, obtained before COVID-19 vaccination. The V gene is TRBV2, the J gene TRBJ2-2, with D perhaps TRBD2 (6 bases). The source of this sequence is a human donor who received a COVID-19 vaccine. The CDR3 sequence is CASSGLSNTGELFF. The CDR3 nucleotides are TGTGCCAGCTCGGGACTTTCGAACACCGGGGAGCTGTTTTTT.